The next 16 T cell receptor beta chains were all read from a single sample in a study of T cells expressing NK-cell markers. TCRdb re-called the 5' RACE reads, yielding one record per CDR3 amino acid sequence without DNA. The data include about half a million distinct CDR3 sequences; the top ten clones carry roughly 1.4%. Sample: blood T cells: a sorted CD56 or NKG2C T cell subset, CD4+ or CD8+ T cells, or bulk PBMC T cells (not recorded which). The receptors were sampled from a woman aged 45-60 years in good health.

V is TRBV5-1 and J is TRBJ2-4. Germline V gives CDR1 SGHRS, CDR2 YFSETQ. The CDR3 is made up of 15 amino acids. CDR3 loop: CASSLAGVGKNIQYF. Full variable domain (outside the CDR3, taken from reference TRBV5-1 and TRBJ2-4): KAGVTQTPRYLIKTRGQQVTLSCSPISGHRSVSWYQQTPGQGLQFLFEYFSETQRNKGNFPGRFSGRQFSNSRSEMNVSTLELGDSALYLCASSLAGVGKNIQYFGAGTRLSVL.

V and J are TRBV19 and TRBJ2-1; TCRdb's D gene call, TRBD2, goes unchecked for lack of DNA. CDR3 length equals 13 residues. Germline CDR1 LNHDA, CDR2 SQIVND (reference sequence). The CDR3: CASSGTSRGEQFF.

This chain uses TRBV5-1 with TRBJ2-3; absent DNA, TCRdb's TRBD1 call cannot be checked. The CDR3 runs 15 residues. Germline CDR1 SGHRS, CDR2 YFSETQ. This chain's CDR3 is CASSLETGGRDTQYF.

V is TRBV9 and J is TRBJ2-3; TCRdb reports TRBD2, a call that lacks DNA to check it against. This CDR3 region has 14 residues. Germline V lookup: CDR1 SGDLS, CDR2 YYNGEE. CDR3 in amino acids: CASSVRPPADTQYF.

The genes are TRBV12-3 or TRBV12-4 and TRBJ2-1; TCRdb's D call, TRBD1, is unchecked because there is no DNA. The CDR3 consists of 13 residues. This CDR3 is CASSAKQGNEQFF.

The rearrangement links TRBV30 to TRBJ2-1; TCRdb proposes TRBD1, but this gene call is untestable without DNA. The CDR3 extends over 18 amino acids. CDR1 is GTSNPN, CDR2 SVGIG, per germline (reference sequence). CDR3: CAWSLGTGGVASYNEQFF.

The chain joins TRBV5-6 to TRBJ2-7. This CDR3 has 14 residues. Germline V gene data show CDR1 as SGHDT and CDR2 as YYEEEE. This chain's CDR3 is CASSVRLASYEQYF.

The genes are TRBV19 and TRBJ2-3; TCRdb calls TRBD2, which cannot be checked without DNA. CDR1 is LNHDA, CDR2 SQIVND, per germline (reference sequence). This CDR3 contains 17 residues. The CDR3 loop is CASSVRTSGASTDTQYF. Drawing the rest from reference TRBV19 and TRBJ2-3, the complete variable domain is DGGITQSPKYLFRKEGQNVTLSCEQNLNHDAMYWYRQDPGQGLRLIYYSQIVNDFQKGDIAEGYSVSREKKESFPLTVTSAQKNPTAFYLCASSVRTSGASTDTQYFGPGTRLTVL.

The rearrangement links TRBV20-1 to TRBJ2-3; absent DNA, TCRdb's TRBD1 call cannot be checked. The length of the CDR3 is 14 residues. Germline V gives CDR1 DFQATT, CDR2 SNEGSKA (reference sequence). This CDR3 reads CSAEGDASTDTQYF.

The genes are TRBV5-5 and TRBJ2-7; the D call from TCRdb, TRBD2, cannot be confirmed without DNA. This CDR3 contains 14 residues. CDR1 is SGHKS, CDR2 YYEKEE, per germline (reference sequence). CDR3 amino acids: CASSRTSVPYEQYF.

CDR3: CASSPDGSSGNNEQFF. The chain combines TRBV5-1 with TRBJ2-1; with no DNA, the TCRdb D assignment of TRBD2 cannot be verified. The V gene's germline CDR1 is SGHRS and CDR2 YFSETQ. The CDR3 contains 16 residues. Variable domain in full (rest from reference TRBV5-1 and TRBJ2-1): KAGVTQTPRYLIKTRGQQVTLSCSPISGHRSVSWYQQTPGQGLQFLFEYFSETQRNKGNFPGRFSGRQFSNSRSEMNVSTLELGDSALYLCASSPDGSSGNNEQFFGPGTRLTVL.

The V and J genes are TRBV4-1 and TRBJ2-3; there is no DNA to check the TCRdb D call of TRBD2. In germline, CDR1 is MGHRA, CDR2 YSYEKL. This CDR3 is 19 amino acids long. The CDR3 region is CASSQDQPELAGFTDTQYF.

The chain joins TRBV5-1 to TRBJ2-2; the D call of TRBD2 rests on TCRdb alone, since no DNA is present to check it. This CDR3 region has 15 residues. CDR1 and CDR2 (germline): SGHRS, YFSETQ. CDR3 residues: CASRSAGRATGELFF.

This sequence joins TRBV7-2 and TRBJ2-7. Germline values: CDR1 SGHTA, CDR2 FQGNSA. The CDR3 sequence is 12 residues long. Here the CDR3 reads CASSLVFNEQYF.

This rearrangement joins TRBV15 to TRBJ2-2; TCRdb gives TRBD1 as the D gene, but with no DNA this cannot be confirmed. Germline CDR1 LNHNV, CDR2 YYDKDF (reference sequence). This CDR3 is 15 amino acids long. CDR3 amino acids: CATSKGDRATGELFF.

The V and J genes are TRBV7-9 and TRBJ2-1. The CDR3 is 12 residues long. The germline V gene has CDR1 SEHNR and CDR2 FQNEAQ (reference sequence). CDR3 region: CASSSNYNEQFF.